This TCR beta chain was recovered during a study of T cells expressing NK-cell markers. In the case of this clonotype: The antigen remains unidentified.

The V gene's germline CDR1 is DFQATT and CDR2 SNEGSKA (reference sequence). This CDR3 is built from 16 residues. No DNA is given; TCRdb re-called the 5' RACE reads and lists each CDR3 protein once. In all, the sample yields about 430,000 distinct CDR3 sequences. Study-wide results and caveats: The share of CD8+ T cells held by dominant NKG2C+ clonotypes was about 1.0-7.5% in 5 or 6 donors.

Sequencing was done on a sample of blood T cells: a sorted CD56 or NKG2C T cell subset, CD4+ or CD8+ T cells, or bulk PBMC T cells (not recorded which). The receptor's source is a woman aged 45-59 years in good health. The chain uses TRBV20-1 and TRBJ1-1; without DNA, the TCRdb call of TRBD1 cannot be checked. CDR3 region: CSARPSTGFMNTEAFF.